These 10 T cell receptor beta chains were sequenced from one sample in a study of blood T cell repertoires in COVID-19. Sequencing was performed with immunoSEQ multiplex PCR; in TCRdb, only in-frame clones are kept and a portion is missing. The sample has some 130,000 clones; approximately 80% are singletons. Input material: peripheral blood. All receptors derive from a man aged 60 to 75 who had recovered from COVID-19.

The genes are TRBV7-8 and TRBJ2-2; a possible D gene is TRBD1 (6 bases). This CDR3 has 15 residues. The germline V and J ends were trimmed by 5 bases and 2 bases, with 12 bases remaining between them. Germline V gene sequence: CDR1 SGHVS, CDR2 FQNEAQ. CDR3 residues: CASSQLGGNTGELFF. In DNA, the CDR3 is TGTGCCAGCAGCCAATTAGGGGGAAACACCGGGGAGCTGTTTTTT.

The sample holds one count of this clone. The rearrangement links TRBV19 to TRBJ2-7; D gene uncertain. CDR3 length: 14 amino acids. The germline gives CDR1 LNHDA, CDR2 SQIVND (reference sequence). Trimming removed 5 bases from V and 2 bases from J, with 13 bases in between. Here the CDR3 reads CASSPKVTTYEQYF. The CDR3 DNA reads as TGTGCCAGTAGTCCCAAAGTCACTACCTACGAGCAGTACTTC.

The rearrangement links TRBV6-1 to TRBJ2-1; 9 bases match TRBD1. Germline V gene lookup returns CDR1 MNHNS and CDR2 SASEGT. V was clipped by 3 bases and J by 3 bases; unmatched bases: 6. This CDR3 comprises 16 residues. CDR3 nucleotides: TGTGCCAGCAGTGATCTAGGGACAGGGAACTACAATGAGCAGTTCTTC. Its translation is CASSDLGTGNYNEQFF.

The J gene is TRBJ2-2, the V gene TRBV11-3; D may be TRBD1 (6 bases). Germline assignment: CDR1 SGHNT and CDR2 YENEEA. V shed 1 base and J shed 5 bases, with 8 bases lying between them. The CDR3 covers 14 residues. CDR3 DNA: TGTGCCAGCAGCTTAGGTACAGGGACCGGGGAGCTGTTTTTT. Amino acid sequence: CASSLGTGTGELFF. Full variable domain (outside the CDR3, taken from reference TRBV11-3 and TRBJ2-2): EAGVVQSPRYKIIEKKQPVAFWCNPISGHNTLYWYLQNLGQGPELLIRYENEEAVDDSQLPKDRFSAERLKGVDSTLKIQPAELGDSAVYLCASSLGTGTGELFFGEGSRLTVL.

The rearrangement links TRBV29-1 to TRBJ2-1; TRBD2 matches 11 bases. Trimming removed 3 bases from V and 4 bases from J; junction bases left unmatched: 5. The CDR3 extends over 15 amino acids. Germline assignment: CDR1 SQVTM and CDR2 ANQGSEA. CDR3 sequence reads: CSVERGLAVYNEQFF. CDR3 DNA sequence: TGCAGCGTTGAGAGGGGACTAGCGGTATACAATGAGCAGTTCTTC.

This chain uses TRBV11-2 with TRBJ2-7, with no clear D. The CDR3 sequence is 14 residues long. Trimming removed 2 bases from V and 0 bases from J, with 8 bases in between. CDR1 SGHAT and CDR2 FQNNGV come from the germline V gene. The CDR3 sequence is CASSLSLSSYEQYF. CDR3 nucleotide sequence: TGTGCCAGCAGCTTATCCCTGAGCTCCTACGAGCAGTACTTC.

This chain links TRBV7-2 with TRBJ1-3; D might be TRBD1 (6 bases). V lost 0 bases and J 2 bases, leaving 11 bases between the germline ends. This CDR3 is 16 amino acids long. Germline V lookup: CDR1 SGHTA, CDR2 FQGNSA. In DNA form, the CDR3 reads TGTGCCAGCAGCTTAGCGGCGGGGGGCACTGGAAACACCATATATTTT. This codes for CASSLAAGGTGNTIYF.

The V and J genes are TRBV6-5 and TRBJ1-5; D might be TRBD1 (6 bases). The CDR3 is 13 residues long. The germline V gene encodes CDR1 MNHEY and CDR2 SVGAGI. V was cut by 5 bases and J by 7 bases, with 12 bases left in between. This CDR3 reads CASSISQGQPQHF. The CDR3 region has the DNA TGTGCCAGCAGTATATCACAGGGACAGCCCCAGCATTTT.

V gene TRBV28 combines with J gene TRBJ2-6; 16 bases agree with TRBD2. The germline V gene encodes CDR1 MDHEN and CDR2 SYDVKM. The V gene end was trimmed by 6 bases and the J gene end by 3 bases; junction bases not matched to a gene: 5. The CDR3 is 18 amino acids. CDR3 loop: CASRGTSGRADGANVLTF. The CDR3 DNA reads TGTGCCAGCAGGGGGACTAGCGGGAGGGCGGATGGGGCCAACGTCCTGACTTTC.

This clone has only one observation. This chain uses TRBV18 with TRBJ2-2, with a tentative D call TRBD1 (5 bases). This CDR3 has 16 amino acids. Trimming pared 0 bases from V and 6 bases from J, leaving 14 bases between. Germline CDR1 reads KGHSH; CDR2 reads LQKENI. CDR3 residues: CASSPPNQGEAGELFF. The CDR3 DNA is TGTGCCAGCTCACCACCCAACCAGGGCGAAGCCGGGGAGCTGTTTTTT.